This T cell receptor (beta chain) was profiled in a study of T cell clonality in common variable immunodeficiency. As concerns this clone: The antigen is unknown. Read sequence stops 3 residues before the CDR3 end, and the germline J gene provides the missing end.

Study results and caveats: CVID subjects had higher TCRbeta clonality than healthy controls, most marked in about a third. Compared with controls, CVID subjects had fewer shared TCRbeta clones. Fewer deletions and N-nucleotide insertions were reportedly seen in common variable immunodeficiency TCR beta sequences.

CDR3 length: 14 amino acids. J gave up 5 bases and V 1 base, and 2 bases lay outside the gene matches. Germline V gives CDR1 SGHAT, CDR2 FQNNGV. Control and CVID samples contributed equal amounts of genomic DNA. Measured with immunoSEQ multiplex PCR; TCRdb has only the in-frame clones, and not every one. There are about 52,000 clones in the sample, none observed a single time. This sequence originates from a person aged 18 to 75 in good health. The rearrangement uses TRBV11-2 and TRBJ1-2; 9 bases are a match to TRBD1. The material sequenced was peripheral blood mononuclear cells. The part of the CDR3 DNA that was read is TGTGCCAGCAGCTTAGCTGGGACAGGGTATGGC. As protein: CASSLAGTGYG. The entire CDR3 reads CASSLAGTGYGYTF.